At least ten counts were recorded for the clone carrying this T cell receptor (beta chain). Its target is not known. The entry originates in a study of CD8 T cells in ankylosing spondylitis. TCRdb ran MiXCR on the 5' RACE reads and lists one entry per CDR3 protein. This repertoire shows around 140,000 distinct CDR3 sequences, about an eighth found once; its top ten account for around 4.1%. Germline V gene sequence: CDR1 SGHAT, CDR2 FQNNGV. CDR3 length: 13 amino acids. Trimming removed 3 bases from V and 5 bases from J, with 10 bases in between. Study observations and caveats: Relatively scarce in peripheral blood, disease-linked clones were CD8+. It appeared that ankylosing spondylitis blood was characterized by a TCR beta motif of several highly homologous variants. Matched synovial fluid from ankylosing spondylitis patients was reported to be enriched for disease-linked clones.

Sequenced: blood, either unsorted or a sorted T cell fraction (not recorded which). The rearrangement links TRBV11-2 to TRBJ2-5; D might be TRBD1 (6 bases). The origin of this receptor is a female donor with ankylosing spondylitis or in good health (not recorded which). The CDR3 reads CASSFWGHETQYF. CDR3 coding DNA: TGTGCCAGCAGCTTTTGGGGACACGAGACCCAGTACTTC.